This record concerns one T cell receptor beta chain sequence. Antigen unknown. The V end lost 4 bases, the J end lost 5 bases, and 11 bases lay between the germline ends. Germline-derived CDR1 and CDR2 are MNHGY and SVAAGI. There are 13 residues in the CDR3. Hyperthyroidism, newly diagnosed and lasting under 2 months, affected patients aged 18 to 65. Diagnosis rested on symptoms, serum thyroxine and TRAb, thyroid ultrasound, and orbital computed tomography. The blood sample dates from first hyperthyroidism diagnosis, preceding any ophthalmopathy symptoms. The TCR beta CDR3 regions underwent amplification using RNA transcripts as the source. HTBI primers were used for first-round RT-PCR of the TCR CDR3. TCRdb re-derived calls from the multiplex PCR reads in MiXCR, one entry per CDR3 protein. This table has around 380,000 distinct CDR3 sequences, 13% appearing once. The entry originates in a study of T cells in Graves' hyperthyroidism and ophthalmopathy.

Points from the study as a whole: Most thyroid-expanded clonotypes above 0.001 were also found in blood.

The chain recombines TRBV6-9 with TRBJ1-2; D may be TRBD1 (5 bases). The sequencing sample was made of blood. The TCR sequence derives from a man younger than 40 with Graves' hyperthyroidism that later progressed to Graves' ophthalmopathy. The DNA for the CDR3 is TGTGCCAGCAGTTTGGACACGGTTTATGGCTACACCTTC. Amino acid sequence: CASSLDTVYGYTF.